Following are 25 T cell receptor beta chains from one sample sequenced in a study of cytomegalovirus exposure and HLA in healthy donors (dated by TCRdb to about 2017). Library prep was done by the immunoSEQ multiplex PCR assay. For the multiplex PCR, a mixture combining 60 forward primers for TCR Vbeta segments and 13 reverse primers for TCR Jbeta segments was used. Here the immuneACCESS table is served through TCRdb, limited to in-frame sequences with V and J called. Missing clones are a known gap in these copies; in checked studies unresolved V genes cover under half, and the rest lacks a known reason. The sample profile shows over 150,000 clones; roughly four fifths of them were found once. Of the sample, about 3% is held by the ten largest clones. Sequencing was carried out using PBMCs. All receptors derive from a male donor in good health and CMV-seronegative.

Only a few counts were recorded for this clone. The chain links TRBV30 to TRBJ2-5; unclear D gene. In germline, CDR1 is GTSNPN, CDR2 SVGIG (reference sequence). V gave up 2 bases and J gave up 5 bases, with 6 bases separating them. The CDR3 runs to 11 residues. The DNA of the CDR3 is TGTGCCTGGAGTCTTATGGAGACCCAGTACTTC. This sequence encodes CAWSLMETQYF.

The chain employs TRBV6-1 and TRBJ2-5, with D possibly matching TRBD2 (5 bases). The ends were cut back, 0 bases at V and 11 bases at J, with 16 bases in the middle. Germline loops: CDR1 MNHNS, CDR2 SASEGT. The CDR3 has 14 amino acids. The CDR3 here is CASSEAYGSREQYF. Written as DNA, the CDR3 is TGTGCCAGCAGTGAAGCTTACGGGTCTAGGGAGCAGTACTTC.

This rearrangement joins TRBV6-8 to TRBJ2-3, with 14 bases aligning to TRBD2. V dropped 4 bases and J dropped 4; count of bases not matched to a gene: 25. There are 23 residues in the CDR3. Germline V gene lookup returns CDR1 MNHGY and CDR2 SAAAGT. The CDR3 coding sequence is TGTGCCAGCAGTTTTTCCCTTCGCCGACTAGCGGGAGGGCCAGGGGCGCGGGCAGATACGCAGTATTTT. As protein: CASSFSLRRLAGGPGARADTQYF.

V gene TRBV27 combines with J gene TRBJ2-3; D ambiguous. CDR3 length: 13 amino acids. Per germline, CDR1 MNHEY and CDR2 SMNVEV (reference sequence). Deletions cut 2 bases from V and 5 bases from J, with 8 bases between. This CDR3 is CASSLKEIDTQYF. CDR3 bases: TGTGCCAGCAGTTTAAAAGAGATAGATACGCAGTATTTT.

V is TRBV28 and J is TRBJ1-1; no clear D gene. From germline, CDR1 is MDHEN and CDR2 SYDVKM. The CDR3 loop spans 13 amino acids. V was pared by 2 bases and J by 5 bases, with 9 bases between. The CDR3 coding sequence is TGTGCCAGCAGTTTAGTCCGGGTGACTGAAGCTTTCTTT. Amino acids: CASSLVRVTEAFF.

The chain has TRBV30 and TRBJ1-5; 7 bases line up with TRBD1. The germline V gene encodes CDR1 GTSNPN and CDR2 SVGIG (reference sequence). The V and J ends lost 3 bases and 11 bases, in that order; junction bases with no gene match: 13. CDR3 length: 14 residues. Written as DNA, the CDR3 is TGTGCCTGGAGCTCCGGGACAGCCTTCGGCTCCCAGCATTTT. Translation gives CAWSSGTAFGSQHF.

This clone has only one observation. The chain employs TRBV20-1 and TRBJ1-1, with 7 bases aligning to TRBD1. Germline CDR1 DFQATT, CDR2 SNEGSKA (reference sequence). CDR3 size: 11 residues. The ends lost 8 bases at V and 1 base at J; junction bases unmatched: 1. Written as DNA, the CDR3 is TGCAGTACAGGGGAGAACACTGAAGCTTTCTTT. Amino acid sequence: CSTGENTEAFF.

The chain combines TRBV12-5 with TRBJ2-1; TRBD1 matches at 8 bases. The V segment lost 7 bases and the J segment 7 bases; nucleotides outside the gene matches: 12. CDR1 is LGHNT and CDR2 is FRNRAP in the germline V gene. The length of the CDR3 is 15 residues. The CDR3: CASDRGQASGNEQFF. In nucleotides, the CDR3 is TGTGCTAGTGACAGGGGACAGGCCTCGGGGAATGAGCAGTTCTTC. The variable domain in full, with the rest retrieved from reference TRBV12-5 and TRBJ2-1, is DARVTQTPRHKVTEMGQEVTMRCQPILGHNTVFWYRQTMMQGLELLAYFRNRAPLDDSGMPKDRFSAEMPDATLATLKIQPSEPRDSAVYFCASDRGQASGNEQFFGPGTRLTVL.

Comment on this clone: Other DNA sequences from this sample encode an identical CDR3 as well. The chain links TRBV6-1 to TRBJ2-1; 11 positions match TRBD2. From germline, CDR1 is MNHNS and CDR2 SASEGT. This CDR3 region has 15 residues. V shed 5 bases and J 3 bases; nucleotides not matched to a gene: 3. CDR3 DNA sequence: TGTGCCAGCAGTCCCGGGACTAGCGGCTACAATGAGCAGTTCTTC. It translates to CASSPGTSGYNEQFF.

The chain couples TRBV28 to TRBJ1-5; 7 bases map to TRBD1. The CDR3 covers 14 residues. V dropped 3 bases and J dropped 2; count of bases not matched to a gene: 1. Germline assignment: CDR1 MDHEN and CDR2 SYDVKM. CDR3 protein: CASSFRGGNQPQHF. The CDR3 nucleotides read TGTGCCAGCAGTTTCAGGGGGGGCAATCAGCCCCAGCATTTT.

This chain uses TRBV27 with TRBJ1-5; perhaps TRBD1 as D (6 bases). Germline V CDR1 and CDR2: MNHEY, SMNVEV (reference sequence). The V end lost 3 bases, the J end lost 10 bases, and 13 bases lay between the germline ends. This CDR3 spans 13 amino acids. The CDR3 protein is CASSFSTGPPQHF. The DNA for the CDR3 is TGTGCCAGCAGTTTCTCAACAGGGCCTCCCCAGCATTTT.

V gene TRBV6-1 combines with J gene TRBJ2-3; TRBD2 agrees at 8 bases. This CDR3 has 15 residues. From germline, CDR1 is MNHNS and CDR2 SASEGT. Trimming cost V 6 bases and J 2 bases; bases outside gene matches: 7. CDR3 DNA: TGTGCCAGCAGGGATCGGGGGGGACCCACAGATACGCAGTATTTT. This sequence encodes CASRDRGGPTDTQYF.

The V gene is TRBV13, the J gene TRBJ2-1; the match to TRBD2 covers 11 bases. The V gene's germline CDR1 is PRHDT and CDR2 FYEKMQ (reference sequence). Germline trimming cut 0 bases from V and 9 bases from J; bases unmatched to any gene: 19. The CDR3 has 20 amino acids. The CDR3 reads CASSLGSGRIIAGGPGEQFF. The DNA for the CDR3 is TGTGCCAGCAGCTTAGGTTCAGGGAGGATAATAGCGGGAGGGCCGGGTGAGCAGTTCTTC.

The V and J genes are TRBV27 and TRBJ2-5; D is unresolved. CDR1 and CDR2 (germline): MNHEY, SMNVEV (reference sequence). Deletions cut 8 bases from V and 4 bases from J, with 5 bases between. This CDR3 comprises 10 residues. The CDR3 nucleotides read TGTGCCAGCGGAGTAGAGACCCAGTACTTC. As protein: CASGVETQYF.

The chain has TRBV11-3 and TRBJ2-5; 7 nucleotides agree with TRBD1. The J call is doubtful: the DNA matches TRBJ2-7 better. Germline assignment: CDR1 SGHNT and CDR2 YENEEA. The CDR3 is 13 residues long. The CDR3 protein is CASSLGQGSEQYF. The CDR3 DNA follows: TGTGCCAGCAGCTTAGGACAGGGAAGCGAGCAGTACTTC.

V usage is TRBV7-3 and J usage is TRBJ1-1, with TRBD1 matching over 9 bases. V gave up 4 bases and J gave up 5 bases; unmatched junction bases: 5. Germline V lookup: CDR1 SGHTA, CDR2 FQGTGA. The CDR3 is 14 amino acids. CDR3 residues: CASSSQGARTEAFF. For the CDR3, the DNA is TGTGCCAGCAGCTCACAGGGGGCGAGGACTGAAGCTTTCTTT.

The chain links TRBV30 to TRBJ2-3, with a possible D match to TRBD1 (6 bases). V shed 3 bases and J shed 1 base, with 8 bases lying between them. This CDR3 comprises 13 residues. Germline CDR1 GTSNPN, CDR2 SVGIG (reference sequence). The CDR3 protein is CAWRRTGTDTQYF. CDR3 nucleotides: TGTGCCTGGAGGCGGACAGGCACAGATACGCAGTATTTT.

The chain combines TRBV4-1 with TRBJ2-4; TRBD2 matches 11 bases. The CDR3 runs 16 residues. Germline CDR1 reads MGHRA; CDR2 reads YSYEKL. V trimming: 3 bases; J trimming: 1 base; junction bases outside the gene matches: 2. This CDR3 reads CASSQRTSGAKNIQYF. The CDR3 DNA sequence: TGCGCCAGCAGCCAGAGGACTAGCGGGGCCAAAAACATTCAGTACTTC.

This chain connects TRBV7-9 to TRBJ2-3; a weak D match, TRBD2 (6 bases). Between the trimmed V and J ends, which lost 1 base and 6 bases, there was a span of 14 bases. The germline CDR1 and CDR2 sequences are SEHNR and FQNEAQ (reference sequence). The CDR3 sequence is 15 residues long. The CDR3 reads CASSLGPRERDTQYF. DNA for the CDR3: TGTGCCAGCAGCTTAGGACCGCGGGAAAGGGATACGCAGTATTTT.

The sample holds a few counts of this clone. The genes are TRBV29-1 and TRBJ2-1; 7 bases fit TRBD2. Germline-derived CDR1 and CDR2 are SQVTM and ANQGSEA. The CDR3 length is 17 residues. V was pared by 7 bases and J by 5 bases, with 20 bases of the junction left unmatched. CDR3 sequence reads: CSAIMIWGGREDNEQFF. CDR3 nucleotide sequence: TGCAGCGCTATCATGATTTGGGGCGGGAGAGAGGACAATGAGCAGTTCTTC.

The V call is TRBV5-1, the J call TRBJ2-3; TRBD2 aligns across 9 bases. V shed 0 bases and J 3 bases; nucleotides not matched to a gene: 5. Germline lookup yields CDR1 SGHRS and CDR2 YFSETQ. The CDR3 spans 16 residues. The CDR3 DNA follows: TGCGCCAGCAGCTTGGGGGTAGCGGGAGCTACAGATACGCAGTATTTT. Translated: CASSLGVAGATDTQYF.

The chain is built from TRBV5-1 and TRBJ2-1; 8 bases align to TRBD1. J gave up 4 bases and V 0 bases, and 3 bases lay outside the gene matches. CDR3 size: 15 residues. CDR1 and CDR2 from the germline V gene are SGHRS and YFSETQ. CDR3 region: CASSLAGQGYNEQFF. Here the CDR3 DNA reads TGCGCCAGCAGCTTGGCTGGACAGGGTTACAATGAGCAGTTCTTC.

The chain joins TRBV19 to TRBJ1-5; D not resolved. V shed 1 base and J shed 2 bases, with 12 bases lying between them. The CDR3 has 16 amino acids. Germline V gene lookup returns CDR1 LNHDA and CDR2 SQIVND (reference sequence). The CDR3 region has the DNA TGTGCCAGTAGTATAGGACGGGGAGCTGGCAATCAGCCCCAGCATTTT. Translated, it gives CASSIGRGAGNQPQHF.

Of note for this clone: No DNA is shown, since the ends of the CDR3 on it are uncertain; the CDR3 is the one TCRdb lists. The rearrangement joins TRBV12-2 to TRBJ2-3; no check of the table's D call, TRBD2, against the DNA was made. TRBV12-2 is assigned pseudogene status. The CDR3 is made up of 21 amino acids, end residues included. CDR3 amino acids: CASRFAPGSGRAGGGTDTQYF.

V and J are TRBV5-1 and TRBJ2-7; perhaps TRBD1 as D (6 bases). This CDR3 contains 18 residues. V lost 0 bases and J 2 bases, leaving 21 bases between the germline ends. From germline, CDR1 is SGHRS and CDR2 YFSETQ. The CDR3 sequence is CASSLANRQASAPYEQYF. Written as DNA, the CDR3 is TGCGCCAGCAGCTTGGCCAACCGACAGGCCAGCGCTCCCTACGAGCAGTACTTC.